Included here is one T cell receptor beta chain sequence, with context. The antigen remains undetermined. Germline V lookup: CDR1 SGDLS, CDR2 YYNGEE. With 3 bases clipped from V and 4 bases from J, the junction kept 8 bases outside the gene matches. CDR3 size: 16 residues. Each donor was a healthy Caucasian. The entry originates in a study of identical twins. Study-wide results and limits: High-abundance cord blood beta clonotypes had fewer insertions; memory repertoires showed none.

Via MiXCR, TCRdb re-called the 5' RACE reads, giving one row per CDR3 protein. The sample lists 700,000 or so distinct CDR3 sequences, 8.6% occurring once. The sample also formed part of further work on yellow fever vaccine responses in identical twins.

The receptor was isolated from a young woman in good health. V is TRBV9 and J is TRBJ2-5, with TRBD2 matching 11 bases. The material sequenced was PBMCs. The CDR3: CASSGGLAGGTETQYF. The CDR3 nucleotides are TGTGCCAGCAGCGGTGGCCTAGCGGGAGGCACAGAGACCCAGTACTTC.